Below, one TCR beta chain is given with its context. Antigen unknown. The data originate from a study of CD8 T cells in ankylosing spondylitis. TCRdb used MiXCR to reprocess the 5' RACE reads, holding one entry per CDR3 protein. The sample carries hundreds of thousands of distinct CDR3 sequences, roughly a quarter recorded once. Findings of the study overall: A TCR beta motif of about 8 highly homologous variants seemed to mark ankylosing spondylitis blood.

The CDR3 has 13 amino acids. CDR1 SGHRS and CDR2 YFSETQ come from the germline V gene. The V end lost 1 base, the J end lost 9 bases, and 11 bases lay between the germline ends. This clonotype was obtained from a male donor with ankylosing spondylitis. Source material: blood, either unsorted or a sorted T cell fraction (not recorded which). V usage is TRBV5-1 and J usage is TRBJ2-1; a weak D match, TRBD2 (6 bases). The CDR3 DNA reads TGCGCCAGCAGCTTGACTAGCCTGAGTGAGCAGTTCTTC. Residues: CASSLTSLSEQFF.